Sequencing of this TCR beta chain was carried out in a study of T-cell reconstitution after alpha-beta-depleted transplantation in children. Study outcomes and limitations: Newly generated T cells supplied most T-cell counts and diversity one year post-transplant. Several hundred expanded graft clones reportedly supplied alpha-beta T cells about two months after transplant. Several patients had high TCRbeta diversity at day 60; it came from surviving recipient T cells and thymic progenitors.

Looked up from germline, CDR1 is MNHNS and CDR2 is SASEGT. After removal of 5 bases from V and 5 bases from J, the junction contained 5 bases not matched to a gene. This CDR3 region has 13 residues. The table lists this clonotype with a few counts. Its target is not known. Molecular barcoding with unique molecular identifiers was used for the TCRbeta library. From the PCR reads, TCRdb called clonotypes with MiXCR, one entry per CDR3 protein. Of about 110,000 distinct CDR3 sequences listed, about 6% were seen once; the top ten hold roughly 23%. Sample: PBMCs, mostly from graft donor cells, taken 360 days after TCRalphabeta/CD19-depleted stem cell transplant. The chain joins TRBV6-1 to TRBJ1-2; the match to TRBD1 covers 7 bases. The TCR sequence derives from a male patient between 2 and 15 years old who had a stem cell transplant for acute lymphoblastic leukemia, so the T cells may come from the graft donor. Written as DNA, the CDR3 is TGTGCCAGCAGTACGACAGGGAATTATGGCTACACCTTC. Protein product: CASSTTGNYGYTF.